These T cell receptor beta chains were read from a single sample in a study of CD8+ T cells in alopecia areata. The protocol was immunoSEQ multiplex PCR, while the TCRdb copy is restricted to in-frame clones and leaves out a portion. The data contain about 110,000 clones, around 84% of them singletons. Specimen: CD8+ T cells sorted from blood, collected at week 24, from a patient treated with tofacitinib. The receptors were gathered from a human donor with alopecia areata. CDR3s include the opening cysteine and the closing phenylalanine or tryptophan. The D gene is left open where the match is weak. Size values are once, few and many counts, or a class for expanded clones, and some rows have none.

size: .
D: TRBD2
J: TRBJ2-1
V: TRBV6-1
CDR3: CASGGLGLNNEQFF
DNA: TGTGCCAGCGGAGGACTAGGGCTTAACAATGAGCAGTTCTTC

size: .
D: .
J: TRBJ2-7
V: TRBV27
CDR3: CASSLSAGPYYEQYF
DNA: TGTGCCAGCAGTTTATCTGCCGGACCTTACTACGAGCAGTACTTC

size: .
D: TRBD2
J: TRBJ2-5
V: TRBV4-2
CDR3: CASSRLGGLAGETPQETQYF
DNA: TGTGCCAGCAGCCGGCTTGGGGGCCTAGCGGGGGAGACACCCCAAGAGACCCAGTACTTC

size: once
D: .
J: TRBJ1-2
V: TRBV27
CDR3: CASSYGVGYGYTF
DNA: TGTGCCAGCAGTTATGGTGTTGGCTATGGCTACACCTTC

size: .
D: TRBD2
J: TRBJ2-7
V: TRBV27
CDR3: CASSFGGANYEQYF
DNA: TGTGCCAGCAGTTTCGGGGGGGCTAACTACGAGCAGTACTTC

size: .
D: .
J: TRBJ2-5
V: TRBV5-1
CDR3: CASSLTPLGRLGETQYF
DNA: TGCGCCAGCAGCTTGACCCCCTTAGGGAGGTTGGGGGAGACCCAGTACTTC

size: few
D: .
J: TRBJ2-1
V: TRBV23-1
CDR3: CASSLHGRRNSYNEQFF
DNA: TGCGCCAGCAGCCTTCACGGACGCCGGAACTCCTACAATGAGCAGTTCTTC

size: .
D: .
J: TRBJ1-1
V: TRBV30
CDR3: CAWSVKAPPQTAFF
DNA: TGTGCCTGGAGTGTAAAGGCACCCCCACAAACGGCTTTCTTT

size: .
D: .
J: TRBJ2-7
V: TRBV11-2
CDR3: CASSLVRGMPYF
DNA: TGTGCCAGCAGCTTAGTTAGGGGGATGCCGTACTTC

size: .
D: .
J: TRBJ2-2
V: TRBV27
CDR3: CASSILFTGELFF
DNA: TGTGCCAGCAGTATCCTCTTCACCGGGGAGCTGTTTTTT

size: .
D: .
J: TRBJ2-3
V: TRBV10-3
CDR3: CAISDGGYSTDTQYF
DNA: TGTGCCATCAGTGATGGGGGCTATAGCACAGATACGCAGTATTTT

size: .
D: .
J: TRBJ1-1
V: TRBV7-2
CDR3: CASGRKLNTEAFF
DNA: TGTGCCAGCGGTCGGAAATTGAACACTGAAGCTTTCTTT

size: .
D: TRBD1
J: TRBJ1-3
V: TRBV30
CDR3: CAWTNQTRTGGSGNTIYF
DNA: TGTGCCTGGACCAACCAAACCAGGACAGGGGGCTCTGGAAACACCATATATTTT

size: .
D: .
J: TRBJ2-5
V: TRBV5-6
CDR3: CASSQTHTSQYF
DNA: TGTGCCAGCAGCCAGACTCACACCTCCCAGTACTTC

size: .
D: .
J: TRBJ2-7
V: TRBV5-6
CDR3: CASSFGTYEQYF
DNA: TGTGCCAGCAGCTTCGGGACCTACGAGCAGTACTTC

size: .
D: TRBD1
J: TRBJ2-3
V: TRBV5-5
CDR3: CASSSTTGAASDTQYF
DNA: TGTGCCAGCAGCTCCACGACAGGGGCCGCCTCAGATACGCAGTATTTT

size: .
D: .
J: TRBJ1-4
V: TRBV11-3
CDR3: CASSSLTGKGGEKLFF
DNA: TGTGCCAGCAGCTCACTGACCGGGAAAGGTGGCGAAAAACTGTTTTTT

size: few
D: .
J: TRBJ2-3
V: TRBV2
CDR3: CASSEGPGPDTQYF
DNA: TGTGCCAGCAGTGAAGGCCCGGGGCCAGATACGCAGTATTTT

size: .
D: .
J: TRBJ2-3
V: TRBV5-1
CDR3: CASGQFRATDTQYF
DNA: TGCGCCAGCGGCCAATTTAGGGCTACAGATACGCAGTATTTT

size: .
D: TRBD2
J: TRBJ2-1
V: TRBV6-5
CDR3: CASSYPRTSGGNEQFF
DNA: TGTGCCAGCAGTTACCCCAGGACTAGCGGTGGAAATGAGCAGTTCTTC

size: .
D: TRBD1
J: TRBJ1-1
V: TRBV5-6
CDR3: CASSPDRASREAFF
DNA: TGTGCCAGCAGCCCGGACAGGGCTAGCAGAGAAGCTTTCTTT

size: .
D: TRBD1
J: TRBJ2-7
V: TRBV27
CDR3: CASSPTSTGIYEQYF
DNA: TGTGCCAGCAGTCCTACCTCGACAGGGATCTACGAGCAGTACTTC

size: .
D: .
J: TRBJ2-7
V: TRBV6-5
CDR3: CASSVGTAYEQYF
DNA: TGTGCCAGCAGTGTCGGTACCGCCTACGAGCAGTACTTC

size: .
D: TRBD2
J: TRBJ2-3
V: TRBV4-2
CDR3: CASSQVAGGGADTQYF
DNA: TGTGCCAGCAGCCAAGTAGCGGGGGGTGGGGCAGATACGCAGTATTTT

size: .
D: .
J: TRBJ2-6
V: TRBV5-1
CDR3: CASSPTAGQEGSGANVLTF
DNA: TGCGCCAGCAGCCCTACTGCCGGACAGGAGGGCTCTGGGGCCAACGTCCTGACTTTC

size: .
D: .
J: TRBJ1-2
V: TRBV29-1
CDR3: CSVEGDTVVYGYTF
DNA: TGCAGCGTTGAGGGGGACACGGTAGTCTATGGCTACACCTTC

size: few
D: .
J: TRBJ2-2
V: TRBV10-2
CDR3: CASSDGTENTGELFF
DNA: TGCGCCAGCAGTGACGGAACTGAGAACACCGGGGAGCTGTTTTTT

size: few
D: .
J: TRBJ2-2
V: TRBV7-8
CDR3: CASSLDVRDNLNTGELFF
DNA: TGTGCCAGCAGCCTCGACGTCCGGGACAACCTTAACACCGGGGAGCTGTTTTTT

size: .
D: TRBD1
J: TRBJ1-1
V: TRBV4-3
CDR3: CASSQQGAGTEAFF
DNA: TGCGCCAGCAGCCAACAGGGGGCGGGGACTGAAGCTTTCTTT

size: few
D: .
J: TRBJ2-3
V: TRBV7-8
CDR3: CASSSWTGFTDTQYF
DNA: TGTGCCAGCAGCTCGTGGACCGGATTCACAGATACGCAGTATTTT

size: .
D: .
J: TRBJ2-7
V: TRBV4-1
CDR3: CASSQATTYEQYF
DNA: TGCGCCAGCAGCCAAGCCACTACCTACGAGCAGTACTTC

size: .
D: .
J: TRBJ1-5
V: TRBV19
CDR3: CASRGTLTASNQPQHF
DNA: TGTGCCAGTAGAGGGACACTGACAGCCAGCAATCAGCCCCAGCATTTT

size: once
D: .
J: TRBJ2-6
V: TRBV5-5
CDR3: CASSPGHILSGANVLTF
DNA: TGTGCCAGCAGCCCGGGACACATTCTCTCTGGGGCCAACGTCCTGACTTTC

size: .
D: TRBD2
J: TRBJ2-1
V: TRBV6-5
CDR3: CASSYSTGGGYNEQFF
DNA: TGTGCCAGCAGTTACTCGACGGGAGGGGGCTACAATGAGCAGTTCTTC

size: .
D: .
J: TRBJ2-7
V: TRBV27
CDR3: CASSLAGSSSYEQYF
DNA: TGTGCCAGCAGTTTAGCAGGGTCCTCCTCCTACGAGCAGTACTTC

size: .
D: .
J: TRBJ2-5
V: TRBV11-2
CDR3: CASSLAGRAQETQYF
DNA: TGTGCCAGCAGCTTAGCGGGACGGGCACAAGAGACCCAGTACTTC

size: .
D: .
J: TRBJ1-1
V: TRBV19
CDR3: CASSTTRGRLEAFF
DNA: TGTGCCAGTAGTACCACCCGGGGACGGCTTGAAGCTTTCTTT

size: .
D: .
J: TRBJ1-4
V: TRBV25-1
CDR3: CASSGVGPGGEKLFF
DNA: TGTGCCAGCAGTGGGGTGGGGCCGGGTGGTGAAAAACTGTTTTTT

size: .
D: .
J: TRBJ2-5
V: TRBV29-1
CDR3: CSVPPAGETQYF
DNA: TGCAGCGTTCCCCCGGCGGGGGAGACCCAGTACTTC

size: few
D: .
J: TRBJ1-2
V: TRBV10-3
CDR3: CAISDPGEAYGYTF
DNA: TGTGCCATCAGTGACCCAGGGGAAGCCTATGGCTACACCTTC

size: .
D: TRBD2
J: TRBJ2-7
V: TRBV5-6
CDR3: CASSFGGGASYEQYF
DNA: TGTGCCAGCAGCTTCGGCGGGGGGGCCTCCTACGAGCAGTACTTC

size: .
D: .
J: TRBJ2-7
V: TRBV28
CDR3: CASSSSSRRYEQYF
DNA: TGTGCCAGCAGTTCCTCAAGTCGACGCTACGAGCAGTACTTC